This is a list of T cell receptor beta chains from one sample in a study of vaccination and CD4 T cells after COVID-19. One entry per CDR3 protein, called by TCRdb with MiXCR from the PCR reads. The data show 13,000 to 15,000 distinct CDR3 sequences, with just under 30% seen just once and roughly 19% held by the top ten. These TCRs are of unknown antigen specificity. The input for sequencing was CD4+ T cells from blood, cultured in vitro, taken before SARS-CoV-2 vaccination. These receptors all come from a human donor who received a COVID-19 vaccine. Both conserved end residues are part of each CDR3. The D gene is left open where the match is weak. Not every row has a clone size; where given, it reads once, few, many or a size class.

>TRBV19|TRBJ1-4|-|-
CASSIVTGMGDEKLFF
TGTGCCAGTAGTATAGTAACAGGGATGGGGGATGAAAAACTGTTTTTT
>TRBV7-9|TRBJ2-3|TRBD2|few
CASSLTSGGTTDTQYF
TGTGCCAGCAGCTTAACTAGCGGGGGGACAACAGATACGCAGTATTTT
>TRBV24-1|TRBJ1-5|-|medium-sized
CATSDLPGPRRPQHF
TGTGCCACCAGTGATTTGCCAGGGCCTAGGCGGCCCCAGCATTTT
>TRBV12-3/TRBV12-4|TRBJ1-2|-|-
CASSLWGDGYTF
TGTGCCAGCAGTTTATGGGGGGATGGCTACACCTTC
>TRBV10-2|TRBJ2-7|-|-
CASSESSQSYEQYF
TGCGCCAGCAGTGAGAGTTCGCAATCCTACGAGCAGTACTTC
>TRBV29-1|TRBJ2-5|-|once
CSAGALQETQYF
TGCAGCGCTGGTGCGCTCCAAGAGACCCAGTACTTC
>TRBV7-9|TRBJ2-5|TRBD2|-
CASSLVGSGVETQYF
TGTGCCAGCAGCTTAGTGGGTAGCGGGGTAGAGACCCAGTACTTC
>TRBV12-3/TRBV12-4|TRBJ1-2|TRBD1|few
CASSIQGALGYGYTF
TGTGCCAGCAGTATACAGGGGGCGTTGGGCTATGGCTACACCTTC
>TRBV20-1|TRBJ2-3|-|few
CSAERGGSDTQYF
TGCAGTGCCGAGAGGGGGGGCTCAGATACGCAGTATTTT
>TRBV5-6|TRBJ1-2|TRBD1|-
CASSPGGGTANYGYTF
TGTGCCAGCAGTCCAGGGGGGGGTACGGCGAACTATGGCTACACCTTC
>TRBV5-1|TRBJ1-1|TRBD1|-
CASSRETGTNTEAFF
TGCGCCAGCAGCCGCGAGACAGGGACAAACACTGAAGCTTTCTTT
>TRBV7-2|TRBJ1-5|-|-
CASSLAQASNQPQHF
TGTGCCAGCAGCTTAGCTCAGGCTAGCAATCAGCCCCAGCATTTT
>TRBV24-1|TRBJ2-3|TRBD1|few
CATSGQGARADTQYF
TGTGCCACCAGTGGGCAGGGGGCGAGGGCAGATACGCAGTATTTT
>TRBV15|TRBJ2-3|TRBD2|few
CATSRILAQGTDTQYF
TGTGCCACCAGCAGGATACTAGCGCAGGGAACAGATACGCAGTATTTT
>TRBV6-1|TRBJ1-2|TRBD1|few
CASRETGRGNYGYTF
TGTGCCAGCAGGGAGACAGGGAGGGGGAACTATGGCTACACCTTC
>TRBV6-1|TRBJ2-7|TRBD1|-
CASMGQGLYEQYF
TGTGCCAGCATGGGACAGGGACTCTACGAGCAGTACTTC
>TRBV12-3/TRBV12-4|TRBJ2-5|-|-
CASSLLATLGEAQYF
TGTGCCAGCAGTTTATTAGCTACCCTCGGGGAGGCCCAGTACTTC
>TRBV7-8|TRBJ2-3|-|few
CASSYPDSENTDTQYF
TGTGCCAGCAGCTACCCCGACAGCGAAAACACAGATACGCAGTATTTT
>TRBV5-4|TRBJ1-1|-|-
CASSLGLGMNTEAFF
TGTGCCAGCAGCTTGGGGTTAGGTATGAACACTGAAGCTTTCTTT
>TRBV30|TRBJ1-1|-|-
CAWIMNTEAFF
TGTGCCTGGATCATGAACACTGAAGCTTTCTTT
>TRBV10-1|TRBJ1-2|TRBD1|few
CASSGVPGQRPGSYTF
TGCGCCAGCAGTGGAGTCCCGGGACAGAGGCCTGGTAGCTACACCTTC
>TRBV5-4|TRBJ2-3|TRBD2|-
CASSLYGTSGVGTQYF
TGTGCCAGCAGCTTATACGGGACTAGCGGGGTCGGTACGCAGTATTTT
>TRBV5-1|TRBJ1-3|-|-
CASSLDGFPKGNTIYF
TGCGCCAGCAGCTTGGATGGGTTCCCTAAGGGAAACACCATATATTTT
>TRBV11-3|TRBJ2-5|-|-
CASSFQGRETQYF
TGTGCCAGCAGCTTTCAGGGAAGGGAGACCCAGTACTTC
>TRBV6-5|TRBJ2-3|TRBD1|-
CASSYSDRGGDTQYF
TGTGCCAGCAGTTACTCCGACAGGGGTGGAGATACGCAGTATTTT
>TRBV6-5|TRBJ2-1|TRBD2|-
CASSYPRGGSYNEQFF
TGTGCCAGCAGTTACCCCCGGGGGGGATCCTACAATGAGCAGTTCTTC
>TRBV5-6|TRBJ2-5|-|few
CASSLYGQVKTQYF
TGTGCCAGCAGCCTGTACGGACAAGTAAAGACCCAGTACTTC
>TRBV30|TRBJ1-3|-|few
CAYRYSGNTIYF
TGTGCCTATCGGTACTCTGGAAACACCATATATTTT
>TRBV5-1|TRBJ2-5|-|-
CASSPRLKGIYTETQYF
TGCGCCAGCAGCCCTCGATTGAAGGGTATCTATACGGAGACCCAGTACTTC
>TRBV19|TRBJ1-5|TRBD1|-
CASRVWSDRGSNQPQHF
TGTGCCAGTAGGGTTTGGAGCGACAGGGGCAGCAATCAGCCCCAGCATTTT
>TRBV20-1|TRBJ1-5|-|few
CSARPGVDQPQHF
TGCAGTGCTAGACCTGGGGTCGATCAGCCCCAGCATTTT
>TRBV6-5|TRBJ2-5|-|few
CASSYSSTVSQETQYF
TGTGCCAGCAGTTACTCGAGTACCGTATCCCAAGAGACCCAGTACTTC
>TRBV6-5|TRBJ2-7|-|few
CASSYSADGTYEQYF
TGTGCCAGCAGTTACTCGGCGGACGGGACCTACGAGCAGTACTTC
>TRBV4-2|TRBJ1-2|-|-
CASSQGLQGAENYGYTF
TGTGCCAGCAGCCAAGGGCTTCAGGGAGCGGAGAACTATGGCTACACCTTC
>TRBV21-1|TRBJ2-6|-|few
CASIEGYCNGGANVLTF
TGTGCCAGCATCGAGGGGTATTGCAATGGAGGGGCCAACGTCCTGACTTTC
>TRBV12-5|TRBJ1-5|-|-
CASTMGVIGNQPQHF
TGTGCTTCGACAATGGGGGTGATAGGCAATCAGCCCCAGCATTTT
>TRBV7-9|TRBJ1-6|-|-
CASSFQGPNSPLHF
TGTGCCAGCAGCTTCCAAGGACCTAATTCACCCCTCCACTTT
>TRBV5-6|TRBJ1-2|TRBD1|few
CASTRQGSNYGYTF
TGTGCCAGCACACGACAGGGTTCTAACTATGGCTACACCTTC
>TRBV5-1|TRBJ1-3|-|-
CASSIRVGGNTIYF
TGCGCCAGCAGCATCAGGGTTGGAGGAAACACCATATATTTT
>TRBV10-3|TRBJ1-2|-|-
CAISESGAANYGYTF
TGTGCCATCAGTGAGTCGGGGGCAGCTAACTATGGCTACACCTTC
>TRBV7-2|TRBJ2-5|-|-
CASSYNPGRQETQYF
TGTGCCAGCAGCTATAACCCGGGGCGACAAGAGACCCAGTACTTC
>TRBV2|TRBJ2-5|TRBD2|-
CASSEVRGGNMGYF
TGTGCCAGCAGTGAAGTGCGGGGGGGCAATATGGGGTACTTC
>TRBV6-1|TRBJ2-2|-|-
CASSEYEGTGELFF
TGTGCCAGCAGTGAATACGAGGGGACCGGGGAGCTGTTTTTT
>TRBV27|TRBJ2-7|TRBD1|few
CASSFSGGGYEQYF
TGTGCCAGCAGTTTTTCAGGGGGCGGTTACGAGCAGTACTTC
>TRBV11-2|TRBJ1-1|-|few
CASSLVLIRNTEAFF
TGTGCCAGCAGCTTAGTACTCATCCGGAACACTGAAGCTTTCTTT
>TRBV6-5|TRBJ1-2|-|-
CASSYEAFSGYTF
TGTGCCAGCAGTTATGAGGCATTTTCCGGCTACACCTTC
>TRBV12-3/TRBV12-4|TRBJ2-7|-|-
CASSFNVQVGDEQYF
TGTGCCAGCAGTTTTAACGTGCAGGTCGGCGACGAGCAGTACTTC
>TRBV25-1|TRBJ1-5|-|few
CASSDRYSNQPQHF
TGTGCCAGCAGTGACAGGTATAGCAATCAGCCCCAGCATTTT
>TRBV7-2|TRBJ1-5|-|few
CASSPPGQPQHF
TGTGCCAGCAGCCCGCCAGGACAGCCCCAGCATTTT
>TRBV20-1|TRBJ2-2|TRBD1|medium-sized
CSAGVSGTGRSGELFF
TGCAGTGCTGGGGTTTCCGGGACAGGGAGGTCCGGGGAGCTGTTTTTT
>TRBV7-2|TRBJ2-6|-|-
CASNRIAAGLSGANVLTF
TGTGCCAGCAACAGAATAGCGGCGGGTCTCTCTGGGGCCAACGTCCTGACTTTC
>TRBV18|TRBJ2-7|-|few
CASSLGGTAGSF
TGTGCCAGCTCACTAGGAGGGACCGCGGGTAGCTTC
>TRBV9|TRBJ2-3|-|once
CASSRPQIRGGLYTDTQYF
TGTGCCAGCTCCCGCCCTCAGATACGAGGGGGGCTATACACAGATACGCAGTATTTT